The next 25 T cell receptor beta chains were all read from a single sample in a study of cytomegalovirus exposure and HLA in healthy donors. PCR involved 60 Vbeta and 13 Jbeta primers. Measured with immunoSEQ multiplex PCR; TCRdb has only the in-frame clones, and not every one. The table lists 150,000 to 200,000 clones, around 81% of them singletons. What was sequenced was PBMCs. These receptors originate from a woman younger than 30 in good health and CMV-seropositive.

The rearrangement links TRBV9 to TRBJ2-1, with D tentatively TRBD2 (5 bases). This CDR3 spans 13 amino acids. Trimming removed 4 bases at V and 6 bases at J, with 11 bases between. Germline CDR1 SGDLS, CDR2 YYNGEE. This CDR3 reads CASSPGKGNEQFF. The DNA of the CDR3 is TGTGCCAGCAGCCCGGGGAAGGGCAATGAGCAGTTCTTC.

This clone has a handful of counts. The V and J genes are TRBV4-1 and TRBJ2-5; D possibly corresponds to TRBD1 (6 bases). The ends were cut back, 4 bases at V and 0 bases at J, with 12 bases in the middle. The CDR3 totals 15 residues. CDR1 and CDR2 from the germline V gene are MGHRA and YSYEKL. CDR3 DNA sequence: TGCGCCAGCAGCCCCAATACAGGGTACCAAGAGACCCAGTACTTC. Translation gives CASSPNTGYQETQYF.

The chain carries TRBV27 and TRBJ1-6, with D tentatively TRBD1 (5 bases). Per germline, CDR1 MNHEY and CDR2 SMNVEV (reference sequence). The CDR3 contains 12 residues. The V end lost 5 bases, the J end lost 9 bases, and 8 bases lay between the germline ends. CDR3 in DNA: TGTGCCAGCAGTGGCAGGGTTTCACCCCTCCACTTT. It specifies CASSGRVSPLHF.

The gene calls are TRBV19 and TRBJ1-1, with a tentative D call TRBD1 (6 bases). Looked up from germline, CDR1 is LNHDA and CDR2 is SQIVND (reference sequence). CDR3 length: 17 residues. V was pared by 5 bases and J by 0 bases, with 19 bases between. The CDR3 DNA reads TGTGCCAGTAGTCTACAGGGCTGGCCCCCTATGAACACTGAAGCTTTCTTT. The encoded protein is CASSLQGWPPMNTEAFF.

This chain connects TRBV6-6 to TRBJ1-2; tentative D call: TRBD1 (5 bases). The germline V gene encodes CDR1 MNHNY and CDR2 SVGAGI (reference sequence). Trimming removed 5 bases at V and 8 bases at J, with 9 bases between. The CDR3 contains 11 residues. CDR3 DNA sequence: TGTGCCAGCAGTCCCGGGGGGGGCTACACCTTC. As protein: CASSPGGGYTF.

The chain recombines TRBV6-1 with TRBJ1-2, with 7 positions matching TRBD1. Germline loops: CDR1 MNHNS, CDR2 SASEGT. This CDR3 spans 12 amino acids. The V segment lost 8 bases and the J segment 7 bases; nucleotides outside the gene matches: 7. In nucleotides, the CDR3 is TGTGCCAGCGGGGGGACAGTCGGTGGCTACACCTTC. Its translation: CASGGTVGGYTF.

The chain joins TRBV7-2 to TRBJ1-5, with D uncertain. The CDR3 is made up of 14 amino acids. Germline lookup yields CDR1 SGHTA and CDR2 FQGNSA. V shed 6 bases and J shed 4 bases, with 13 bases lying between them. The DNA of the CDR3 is TGTGCCAGCAGGCAAATGGGCTCTAATCAGCCCCAGCATTTT. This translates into CASRQMGSNQPQHF.

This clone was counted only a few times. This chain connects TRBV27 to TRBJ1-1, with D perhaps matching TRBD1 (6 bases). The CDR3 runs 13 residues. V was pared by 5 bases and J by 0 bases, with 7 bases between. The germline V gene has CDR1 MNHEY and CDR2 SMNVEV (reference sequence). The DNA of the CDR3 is TGTGCCAGCAGTAAGGGGGTGAACACTGAAGCTTTCTTT. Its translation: CASSKGVNTEAFF.

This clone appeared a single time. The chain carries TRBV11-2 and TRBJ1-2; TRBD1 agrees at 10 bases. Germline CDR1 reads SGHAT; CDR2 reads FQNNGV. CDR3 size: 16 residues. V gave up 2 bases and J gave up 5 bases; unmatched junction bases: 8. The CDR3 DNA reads TGTGCCAGCAGCTTAAACCCTGGACAGGGGGGATATGGCTACACCTTC. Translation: CASSLNPGQGGYGYTF.

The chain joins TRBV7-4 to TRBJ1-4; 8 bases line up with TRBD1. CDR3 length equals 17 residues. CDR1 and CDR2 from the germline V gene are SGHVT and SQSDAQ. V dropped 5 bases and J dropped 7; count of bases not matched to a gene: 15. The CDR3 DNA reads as TGTGCCAGCAGCAGCACTAAGGGACAGGATAGTGGTGAAAAACTGTTTTTT. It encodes CASSSTKGQDSGEKLFF.

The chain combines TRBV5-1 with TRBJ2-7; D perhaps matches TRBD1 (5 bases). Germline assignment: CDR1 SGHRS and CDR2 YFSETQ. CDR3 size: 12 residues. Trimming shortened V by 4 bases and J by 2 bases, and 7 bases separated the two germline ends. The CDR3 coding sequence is TGCGCCAGCAGCCCAGGGACCTACGAGCAGTACTTC. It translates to CASSPGTYEQYF.

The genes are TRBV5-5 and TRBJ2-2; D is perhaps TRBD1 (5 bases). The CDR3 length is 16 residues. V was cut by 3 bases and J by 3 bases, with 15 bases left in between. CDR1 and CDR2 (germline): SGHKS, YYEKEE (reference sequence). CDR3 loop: CASSSVGARDTGELFF. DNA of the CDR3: TGTGCCAGCAGCTCGGTAGGGGCCCGAGACACCGGGGAGCTGTTTTTT.

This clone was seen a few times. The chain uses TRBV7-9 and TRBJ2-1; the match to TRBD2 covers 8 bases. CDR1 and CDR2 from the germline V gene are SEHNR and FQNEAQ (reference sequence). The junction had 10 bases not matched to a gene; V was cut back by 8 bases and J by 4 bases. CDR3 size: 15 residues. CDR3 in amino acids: CASLEKRGRYNEQFF. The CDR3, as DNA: TGTGCCAGCCTGGAGAAGCGGGGGAGGTACAATGAGCAGTTCTTC.

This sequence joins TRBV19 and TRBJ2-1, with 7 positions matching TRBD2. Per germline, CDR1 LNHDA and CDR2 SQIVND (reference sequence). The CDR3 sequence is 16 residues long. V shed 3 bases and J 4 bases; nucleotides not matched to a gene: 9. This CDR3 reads CASSIGGAGGYNEQFF. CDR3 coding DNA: TGTGCCAGTAGTATCGGCGGTGCCGGGGGGTACAATGAGCAGTTCTTC.

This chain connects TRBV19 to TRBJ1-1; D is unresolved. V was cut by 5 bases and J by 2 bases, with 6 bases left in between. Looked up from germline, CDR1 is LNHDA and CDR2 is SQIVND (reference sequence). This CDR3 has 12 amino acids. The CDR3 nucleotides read TGTGCCAGTAGTCCCCAAAACACTGAAGCTTTCTTT. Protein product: CASSPQNTEAFF.

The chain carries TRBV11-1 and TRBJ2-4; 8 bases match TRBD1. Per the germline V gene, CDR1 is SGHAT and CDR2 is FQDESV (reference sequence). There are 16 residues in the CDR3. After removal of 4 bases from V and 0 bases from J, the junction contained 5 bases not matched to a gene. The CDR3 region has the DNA TGTGCCAGCAGCTCGGGGACAGGTCGAGCCAAAAACATTCAGTACTTC. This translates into CASSSGTGRAKNIQYF.

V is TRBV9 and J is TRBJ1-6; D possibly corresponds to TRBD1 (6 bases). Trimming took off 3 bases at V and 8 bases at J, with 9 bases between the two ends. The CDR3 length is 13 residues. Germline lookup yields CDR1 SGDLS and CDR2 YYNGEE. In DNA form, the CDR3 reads TGTGCCAGCAGCGAGGGGGAATATTCACCCCTCCACTTT. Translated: CASSEGEYSPLHF.

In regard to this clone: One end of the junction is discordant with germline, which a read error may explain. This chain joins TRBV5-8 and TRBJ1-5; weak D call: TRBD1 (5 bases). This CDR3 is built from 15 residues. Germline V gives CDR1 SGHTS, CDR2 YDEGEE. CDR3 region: CASSSRGDSNRPQHF. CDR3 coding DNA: TGTGCCAGCAGCTCTCGGGGGGATAGCAATCGGCCCCAGCATTTT.

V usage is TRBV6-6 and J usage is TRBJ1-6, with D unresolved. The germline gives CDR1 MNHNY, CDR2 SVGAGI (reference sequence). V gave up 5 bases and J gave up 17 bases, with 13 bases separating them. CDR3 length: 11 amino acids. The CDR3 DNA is TGTGCCAGCAGTAGTGTTGACCGGGTCCACTTT. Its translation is CASSSVDRVHF.

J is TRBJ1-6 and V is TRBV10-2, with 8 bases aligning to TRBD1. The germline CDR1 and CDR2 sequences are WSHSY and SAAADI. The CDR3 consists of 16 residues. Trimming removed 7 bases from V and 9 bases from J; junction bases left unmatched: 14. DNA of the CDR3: TGCGCCAGCACTAGAGGGGATTGGACAGGGCTTTCACCCCTCCACTTT. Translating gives CASTRGDWTGLSPLHF.

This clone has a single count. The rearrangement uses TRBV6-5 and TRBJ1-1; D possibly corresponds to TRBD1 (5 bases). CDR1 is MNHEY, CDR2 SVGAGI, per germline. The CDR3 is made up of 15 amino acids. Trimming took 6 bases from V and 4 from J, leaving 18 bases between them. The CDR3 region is CASSWTFTPGTEAFF. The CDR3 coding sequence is TGTGCCAGCAGCTGGACATTCACCCCAGGCACTGAAGCTTTCTTT.

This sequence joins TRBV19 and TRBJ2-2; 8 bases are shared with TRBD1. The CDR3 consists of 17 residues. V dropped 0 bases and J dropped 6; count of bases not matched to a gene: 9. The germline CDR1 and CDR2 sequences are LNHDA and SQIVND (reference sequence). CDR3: CASSIDHSGQVAGELFF. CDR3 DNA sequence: TGTGCCAGTAGTATAGATCATTCGGGACAGGTGGCCGGGGAGCTGTTTTTT.

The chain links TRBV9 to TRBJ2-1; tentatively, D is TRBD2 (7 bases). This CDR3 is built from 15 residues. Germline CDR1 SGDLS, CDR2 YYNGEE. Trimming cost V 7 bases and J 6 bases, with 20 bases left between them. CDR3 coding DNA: TGTGCCAGCGGTAGGGGTGGGGGGGCCGGCAATGAGCAGTTCTTC. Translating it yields CASGRGGGAGNEQFF.

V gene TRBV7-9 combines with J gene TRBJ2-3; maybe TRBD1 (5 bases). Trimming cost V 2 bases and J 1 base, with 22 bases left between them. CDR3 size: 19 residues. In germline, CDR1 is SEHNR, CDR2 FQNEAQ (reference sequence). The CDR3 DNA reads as TGTGCCAGCAGCTTAATGGGCTTCCAGGGCCCGGCCGGCACAGATACGCAGTATTTT. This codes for CASSLMGFQGPAGTDTQYF.

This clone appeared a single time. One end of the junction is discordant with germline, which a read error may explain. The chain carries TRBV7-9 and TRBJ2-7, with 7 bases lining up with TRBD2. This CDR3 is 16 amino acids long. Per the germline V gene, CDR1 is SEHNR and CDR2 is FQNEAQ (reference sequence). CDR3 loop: CSSSPSGAGSTYEQYF. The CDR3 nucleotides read TGTTCCAGCAGTCCGTCAGGAGCGGGGAGTACCTACGAGCAGTACTTC.